A selection of T cell receptor beta chains follows, all from one sample in a study of cytomegalovirus exposure and HLA in healthy donors. The data were produced by immunoSEQ multiplex PCR, yet TCRdb's version contains in-frame clones alone and is incomplete. The sample has some 120,000 clones, around 70% seen once. The material sequenced was PBMCs. These receptors were collected from a man in his forties in good health and CMV-seropositive. CDR3s include the opening cysteine and the closing phenylalanine or tryptophan. Fields, in order: J gene, D gene, CDR3 length, clone size, V gene, CDR3 protein, CDR3 DNA. The D gene is left open where the match is weak. A clone size is listed for some rows: how often the clone was seen (once, few, many), or a class if it is expanded.

TRBJ2-7	-	12	-	TRBV7-8	CASSLQTYEQYF	TGTGCCAGCAGCTTGCAGACCTACGAGCAGTACTTC
TRBJ1-2	TRBD1	13	-	TRBV7-3	CASSLTRGYGYTF	TGTGCCAGCAGCTTAACCAGGGGGTACGGCTACACCTTC
TRBJ1-1	-	13	-	TRBV7-9	CASSPPGGFEAFF	TGTGCCAGCAGCCCGCCCGGGGGTTTTGAAGCTTTCTTT
TRBJ2-7	-	13	-	TRBV27	CASISLESYEQYF	TGTGCCAGCATCTCACTAGAGTCCTACGAGCAGTACTTC
TRBJ2-1	TRBD1	14	-	TRBV2	CASSLRDSWNEQFF	TGTGCCAGCAGCCTTAGGGACAGCTGGAATGAGCAGTTCTTC
TRBJ1-1	-	14	once	TRBV9	CASSVESFNTEAFF	TGTGCCAGCAGCGTTGAGAGCTTTAACACTGAAGCTTTCTTT
TRBJ2-7	TRBD1	16	-	TRBV7-2	CASSPRGGGPPNEQYF	TGTGCCAGCAGCCCCCGAGGGGGCGGCCCTCCGAACGAGCAGTACTTC
TRBJ1-2	TRBD1	16	few	TRBV19	CASSIVAGQGPYGYTF	TGTGCCAGTAGTATAGTGGCGGGACAGGGGCCCTATGGCTACACCTTC
TRBJ2-7	-	15	few	TRBV2	CASSEGTTQFYEQYF	TGTGCCAGCAGTGAAGGGACAACCCAATTCTACGAGCAGTACTTC
TRBJ2-4	TRBD1	16	-	TRBV6-1	CASSGRDSLAKNIQYF	TGTGCCAGCAGTGGCCGGGACAGTCTAGCCAAAAACATTCAGTACTTC
TRBJ2-7	-	15	-	TRBV21-1	CASSKAVAGDYEQYF	TGTGCCAGCAGCAAAGCGGTAGCGGGAGACTACGAGCAGTACTTC
TRBJ2-7	-	14	-	TRBV19	CASRSRDKRHEQYF	TGTGCCAGTAGGTCCCGGGATAAACGCCACGAGCAGTACTTC
TRBJ1-2	-	15	-	TRBV7-9	CASRMIGQGNYGYTF	TGTGCCAGCAGGATGATAGGGCAGGGAAACTATGGCTACACCTTC
TRBJ2-2	-	14	-	TRBV10-2	CASSESGTTGELFF	TGCGCCAGCAGTGAGTCTGGGACTACCGGGGAGCTGTTTTTT
TRBJ2-7	TRBD2	14	once	TRBV19	CASSRLAGSYEQYF	TGTGCCAGTAGTAGGCTAGCGGGATCCTACGAGCAGTACTTC
TRBJ1-5	TRBD1	17	-	TRBV5-6	CASSLRRGRGLNQPQHF	TGTGCCAGCAGCTTGAGGCGTGGCAGGGGGTTAAATCAGCCCCAGCATTTT
TRBJ1-1	TRBD1	14	-	TRBV29-1	CSVVTPRGVLEAFF	TGCAGCGTCGTAACCCCCAGGGGGGTTCTTGAAGCTTTCTTT
TRBJ2-1	TRBD2	15	-	TRBV6-6	CASSLTSGTYNEQFF	TGTGCCAGCAGTTTAACTAGCGGGACCTACAATGAGCAGTTCTTC
TRBJ2-1	TRBD2	16	-	TRBV5-8	CASSLEVTSGPNEQFF	TGTGCCAGCAGCTTGGAAGTGACTAGCGGTCCTAATGAGCAGTTCTTC
TRBJ2-3	-	17	-	TRBV4-2	CASSQGREGAGTDTQYF	TGTGCCAGCAGCCAAGGGAGGGAAGGGGCGGGCACAGATACGCAGTATTTT
TRBJ2-7	-	14	-	TRBV5-1	CASLGTLATYEQYF	TGCGCCAGCTTGGGGACTCTCGCTACCTACGAGCAGTACTTC
TRBJ2-1	TRBD2	15	-	TRBV28	CASSFLAGGNNEQFF	TGTGCCAGCAGTTTCCTAGCGGGAGGGAATAATGAGCAGTTCTTC
TRBJ2-7	-	13	-	TRBV6-6	CASSSRGSYEQYF	TGTGCCAGCAGTTCCAGGGGCTCCTACGAGCAGTACTTC
TRBJ2-7	TRBD1	14	-	TRBV6-5	CASSSRDSAYEQYF	TGTGCCAGCAGTTCCCGGGACAGCGCCTACGAGCAGTACTTC
TRBJ2-1	-	16	-	TRBV11-2	CASSLEASEIPMKQFF	TGTGCCAGCAGCTTAGAGGCCAGCGAAATTCCAATGAAGCAGTTCTTC
TRBJ2-7	TRBD2	11	-	TRBV10-2	CASGEGHEQYF	TGCGCCAGCGGGGAGGGGCACGAGCAGTACTTC
TRBJ1-2	TRBD1	15	once	TRBV6-1	CASSPRQGEVYGYTF	TGTGCCAGCAGCCCGAGGCAGGGGGAGGTATATGGCTACACCTTC
TRBJ2-1	TRBD2	10	-	TRBV29-1	CSTWGGEQFF	TGCAGCACATGGGGGGGTGAGCAGTTCTTC
TRBJ2-2	TRBD1	15	-	TRBV7-8	CASSYTGGHTGELFF	TGTGCCAGCAGCTACACAGGGGGGCACACCGGGGAGCTGTTTTTT
TRBJ2-3	TRBD2	14	once	TRBV6-1	CASIRRGVGDTQYF	TGTGCCAGCATCCGACGGGGGGTGGGAGATACGCAGTATTTT
TRBJ2-3	TRBD1	18	-	TRBV5-1	CASSFFRGQGKGTDTQYF	TGCGCCAGCAGCTTTTTCCGGGGACAGGGTAAGGGCACAGATACGCAGTATTTT
TRBJ2-3	-	15	-	TRBV5-1	CASSPGVSDTDTQYF	TGCGCCAGCAGCCCCGGGGTGAGTGACACAGATACGCAGTATTTT
TRBJ1-5	TRBD1	15	few	TRBV7-2	CASSLDRGVSQPQHF	TGTGCCAGCAGCCTCGACAGGGGCGTCAGTCAGCCCCAGCATTTT
TRBJ1-3	-	15	few	TRBV6-5	CASSQTGDSGNTIYF	TGTGCCAGCAGCCAGACAGGAGATTCTGGAAACACCATATATTTT
TRBJ1-1	TRBD1	14	-	TRBV30	CAGHTGEENTEAFF	TGTGCCGGACATACAGGGGAAGAGAACACTGAAGCTTTCTTT
TRBJ2-2	-	15	few	TRBV5-5	CASSSLRSGTGELFF	TGTGCCAGCAGCTCGCTCCGGTCGGGCACCGGGGAGCTGTTTTTT
TRBJ1-1	-	13	-	TRBV28	CASSSGGRAEAFF	TGTGCCAGCAGTTCGGGGGGCAGGGCTGAAGCTTTCTTT
TRBJ2-7	-	16	-	TRBV5-1	CASSSGPGIGSYEQYF	TGCGCCAGCAGCTCAGGGCCAGGGATTGGGTCCTACGAGCAGTACTTC
TRBJ2-7	TRBD1	14	few	TRBV7-9	CASSLADRGTEQYF	TGTGCCAGCAGCTTAGCGGACAGGGGAACCGAGCAGTACTTC
TRBJ2-1	TRBD2	17	-	TRBV6-4	CASSEKGGSISYNEQFF	TGTGCCAGCAGTGAGAAAGGCGGGAGTATTTCCTACAATGAGCAGTTCTTC
TRBJ2-2	TRBD2	14	few	TRBV5-1	CASSFGGRTGELFF	TGCGCCAGCAGCTTTGGCGGGAGAACGGGGGAGCTGTTTTTT